This paragraph reports one T cell receptor beta chain. Its target antigen remains unknown. Per-base qualities were not stored, and no clone one base away is much larger. Participants in the prospective study were enrolled through a virtual design, were aged 18 to 89 years, and lived in roughly 24 United States geographic areas. In the prospective study, cohorts were assigned on the basis of participant-reported clinical history obtained from a screening survey and a study questionnaire. For ImmuneRACE Cohort 3, a participant was defined as recovered based on two consecutive negative NP/OP PCR tests, clearance by a healthcare professional, or resolution of symptoms. In the prospective study, whole blood, serum and a nasopharyngeal or oropharyngeal swab were collected from each participant by mobile phlebotomists. Over an approximately 2-month period, participants in the prospective study had the option of providing additional blood draws and questionnaires. Before DNA extraction, blood samples from the prospective study were shipped at room temperature or frozen.

TCRbeta CDR3 regions were amplified from genomic DNA by means of the immunoSEQ Assay, a bias-controlled multiplex PCR. In the source study's methods: Within the assay, amplification of reference gene primers was used to estimate how many nucleated cells each sample contained. Sequence reads were collapsed and filtered to measure the absolute abundance of every unique TCRbeta CDR3 rearrangement. Productive Simpson clonality was computed per sample as the square root of Simpson's diversity index over productive rearrangements. Held by TCRdb, this immuneACCESS table contains in-frame sequences only and omits some clones. Under half of the omission traces to an unresolved V gene where checked; the cause of the rest is unknown. D and trimming were read from the DNA, whereas the V and J calls and clone size are those reported in that table. This sample has more than 250,000 clones in its table, and about 89% of those were observed once. Approximately 2.5% of the sample is in the top ten clones.

The data were taken from a study of blood T cell repertoires in COVID-19 (TCRdb year 2020). As for the study more broadly: The collaborator samples originated in the United States, Italy and Spain and spanned the acute and convalescent phases of COVID-19. Samples came from the ongoing ImmuneRACE study (first 160 participants) plus 1,254 subjects from 6 global collaborators. Nearly every sample came with metadata listing a de-identified subject ID, COVID-19 status, age in years and sex. Deeply sampled blood TCRbeta repertoires from subjects exposed to, actively infected with, or recovered from COVID-19 were included in the dataset. The repertoires were released in a freely available public database meant as a resource for research on the immune response to SARS-CoV-2. The material from the prospective study consisted of cDNA or gDNA derived from T cells, B-cell-depleted T cells, or PBMCs. Where available, HLA class I and class II types were taken from metadata supplied by the sample provider and were not determined by assay-based typing. On the study overall, not on this receptor specifically: The quantity of clinical and demographic metadata differed by source and by participant and was supplied without curation.

The CDR3 sequence holds 18 residues, the cysteine and phenylalanine included. Only CDR3 DNA is held: 54 bases, read in frame from base 1. CDR1 and CDR2 were assigned from the germline V gene (reference sequence) as GTSNPN and SVGIG. The germline V end is reduced by 3 bases and the J end by 1 base; junction bases left unmatched: 8. The clonotype was recovered from a young woman who had recovered from COVID-19. Recombination joined TRBV30 with TRBJ2-3; the junction holds 15 bases that match TRBD2. The sample taken for sequencing was PBMCs or T cells enriched from blood (not recorded which). The DNA sequence is given as TGTGCCTGGAGGATCAGGACTAGCGGGAGGGGTGGCACAGATACGCAGTATTTT. It codes for CAWRIRTSGRGGTDTQYF. Here the CDR3 is joined to the reference TRBV30 and TRBJ2-3 genes, and the full variable domain is: SQTIHQWPATLVQPVGSPLSLECTVEGTSNPNLYWYRQAAGRGLQLLFYSVGIGQISSEVPQNLSASRPQDRQFILSSKKLLLSDSGFYLCAWRIRTSGRGGTDTQYFGPGTRLTVL.